Listed here are 10 T cell receptor beta chains from one sample, sequenced in a study of blood T cell repertoires in COVID-19. TCRdb's table, derived via immunoSEQ multiplex PCR, lists solely in-frame clones and lacks some. This sample has about 300,000 clones, with nearly 90% found just once. Sequencing was performed on peripheral blood. These receptor sequences come from a woman aged 25-40 years with COVID-19, enrolled during active disease.

The chain combines TRBV15 with TRBJ2-5, with TRBD2 as a possible D gene (5 bases). There are 14 residues in the CDR3. Germline V gives CDR1 LNHNV, CDR2 YYDKDF (reference sequence). Trimming removed 3 bases from V and 5 bases from J, with 13 bases in between. The CDR3 loop reads CATSSRNSGETQYF. The CDR3 nucleotides are TGTGCCACCAGCAGCCGCAACTCGGGGGAGACCCAGTACTTC.

CDR3 coding DNA: TGTGCCAGCAGTTTTACCGGGACAGGGATAAGGGGGGCCAAAAACATTCAGTACTTC. This encodes CASSFTGTGIRGAKNIQYF. This chain links TRBV27 with TRBJ2-4; 9 bases are a match to TRBD1. CDR1 is MNHEY, CDR2 SMNVEV, per germline (reference sequence). V lost 3 bases to trimming and J lost 1 base; unmatched junction nucleotides: 13. The CDR3 covers 19 residues.

This rearrangement joins TRBV28 to TRBJ2-3, with TRBD1 matching over 7 bases. This CDR3 spans 15 amino acids. CDR1 MDHEN and CDR2 SYDVKM come from the germline V gene. Trimming cost V 5 bases and J 4 bases; bases outside gene matches: 9. The DNA of the CDR3 is TGTGCCAGCAGTCCCCCCACAGGGGCCCCAGATACGCAGTATTTT. Amino acid sequence: CASSPPTGAPDTQYF.

The chain has TRBV7-2 and TRBJ2-1; 10 bases are shared with TRBD2. The germline V gene encodes CDR1 SGHTA and CDR2 FQGNSA. This CDR3 region has 15 residues. Trimming cost V 3 bases and J 7 bases; bases outside gene matches: 6. CDR3 bases: TGTGCCAGCAGCTTTAAAGCTAGCGGGGGAAATGAGCAGTTCTTC. Residues: CASSFKASGGNEQFF. Drawing the rest from reference TRBV7-2 and TRBJ2-1, the complete variable domain is GAGVSQSPSNKVTEKGKDVELRCDPISGHTALYWYRQSLGQGLEFLIYFQGNSAPDKSGLPSDRFSAERTGGSVSTLTIQRTQQEDSAVYLCASSFKASGGNEQFFGPGTRLTVL.

In its sample, this clone was seen once. CDR3 sequence reads: CASSLQGTSGSPLHF. Written as DNA, the CDR3 is TGTGCCAGTAGTCTGCAGGGGACGTCGGGTTCACCCCTCCACTTT. The rearrangement links TRBV19 to TRBJ1-6; perhaps TRBD1 as D (6 bases). CDR1 and CDR2 (germline): LNHDA, SQIVND (reference sequence). The CDR3 contains 15 residues. Trimming removed 5 bases at V and 9 bases at J, with 17 bases between.

The chain recombines TRBV6-5 with TRBJ2-7, with D possibly TRBD1 on 5 matching bases. The V gene lost 0 bases and the J gene lost 7 bases, with 19 bases spanning the gap. CDR1 and CDR2 from the germline V gene are MNHEY and SVGAGI. This CDR3 has 16 residues. Written as DNA, the CDR3 is TGTGCCAGCAGTTACTCAGGTCAGGGCGTACCTACGGAGCAGTACTTC. Translating gives CASSYSGQGVPTEQYF.

The chain combines TRBV29-1 with TRBJ1-1, with TRBD1 as a possible D gene (5 bases). The V end lost 8 bases, the J end lost 2 bases, and 12 bases lay between the germline ends. This CDR3 has 12 amino acids. The germline CDR1 and CDR2 sequences are SQVTM and ANQGSEA. CDR3 DNA: TGCAGCCCAGTGGGGCCTAACACTGAAGCTTTCTTT. It specifies CSPVGPNTEAFF. Drawing the rest from reference TRBV29-1 and TRBJ1-1, the complete variable domain is SAVISQKPSRDICQRGTSLTIQCQVDSQVTMMFWYRQQPGQSLTLIATANQGSEATYESGFVIDKFPISRPNLTFSTLTVSNMSPEDSSIYLCSPVGPNTEAFFGQGTRLTVV.

CDR3 DNA: TGCAGCGCCAGGGACAGCAGAACCTCCCAACAAGCTTTCTTT. Residues: CSARDSRTSQQAFF. This rearrangement joins TRBV29-1 to TRBJ1-1; 7 bases match TRBD1. Germline values: CDR1 SQVTM, CDR2 ANQGSEA. V lost 7 bases and J lost 9; bases outside the gene matches: 17. The CDR3 has 14 amino acids.

The chain uses TRBV4-3 and TRBJ1-4; D remains ambiguous. Per germline, CDR1 LGHNA and CDR2 YSLEER. V lost 4 bases, J lost 3 bases, and 12 bases lay in between. The CDR3 sequence is 15 residues long. As DNA, the CDR3 is TGCGCCAGCAGCCTCTCATTTCGGGCTAATGAAAAACTGTTTTTT. Protein: CASSLSFRANEKLFF.

The chain recombines TRBV10-3 with TRBJ2-7; D possibly corresponds to TRBD2 (5 bases). CDR1 is ENHRY, CDR2 SYGVKD, per germline. V lost 0 bases and J lost 7, with 13 bases in between. The CDR3 is 14 amino acids. The CDR3 reads CAISESEGSGEQYV. The CDR3 DNA reads as TGTGCCATCAGTGAGTCAGAAGGGTCGGGGGAGCAGTACGTC.